This T cell receptor (beta chain) derives from a study of blood T cells in healthy people across ages. This clonotype is a singleton in its sample. Its target is not known. Next came a second PCR, run for about 7 to 11 cycles, which used a sample-barcoded 5' primer along with a J-beta primer mix. A tag from a template-switch adaptor with 12 random nucleotides marked each cDNA molecule. TCRdb re-called the 5' RACE reads with MiXCR, one entry per CDR3 protein. The sample contains over 1,200,000 distinct CDR3 sequences, roughly 60% of which appear only once. J was trimmed by 11 bases and V by 5 bases; bases with no gene match: 13. There are 14 residues in the CDR3. Regarding the study as a whole: Naive T cell percentage strongly correlated with TCR beta diversity.

V gene TRBV12-3 or TRBV12-4 combines with J gene TRBJ2-5; 8 bases are a match to TRBD2. The sequenced sample was blood. The receptor comes from a man aged 18 to 30 in good health. CDR3 sequence reads: CASSDGRAGSEQYF. The CDR3 DNA is TGTGCCAGCAGTGACGGGAGGGCGGGTTCGGAGCAGTACTTC.